A selection of T cell receptor beta chains follows, all from one sample in a study of cytomegalovirus exposure and HLA in healthy donors. Libraries were prepared by immunoSEQ multiplex PCR; TCRdb keeps only in-frame clonotypes and omits some of them. The table shows roughly 180,000 clones, with approximately 9.5% occurring only once. Sequencing was performed on PBMCs. These TCRs come from a woman in her 30s in good health and CMV-seropositive. Each CDR3 is given with its conserved first and last residue. The order of the fields is V gene, clone size, J gene, D gene, CDR3 protein, CDR3 DNA. The D gene is left open where the match is weak. Only some rows state a clone size, as once, few, many or a class for expanded clones.

v_call: TRBV5-4
clone_size: few
j_call: TRBJ1-2
d_call: TRBD1
cdr3_aa: CASSLFAGGGYGYTF
cdr3_nt: TGTGCCAGCAGCTTATTTGCAGGGGGCGGCTATGGCTACACCTTC

v_call: TRBV9
clone_size: NA
j_call: TRBJ2-3
d_call: TRBD2
cdr3_aa: CASSVLAGAEDTQYF
cdr3_nt: TGTGCCAGCAGCGTTCTAGCGGGAGCCGAAGATACGCAGTATTTT

v_call: TRBV5-6
clone_size: NA
j_call: TRBJ2-5
d_call: TRBD1
cdr3_aa: CASSLTGARETQYF
cdr3_nt: TGTGCCAGCAGCTTAACAGGGGCGAGAGAGACCCAGTACTTC

v_call: TRBV18
clone_size: few
j_call: TRBJ2-7
d_call: NA
cdr3_aa: CASSPSSHEQYF
cdr3_nt: TGTGCCAGCTCACCATCCTCCCACGAGCAGTACTTC

v_call: TRBV7-2
clone_size: NA
j_call: TRBJ1-2
d_call: NA
cdr3_aa: CASSPETGNYGYTF
cdr3_nt: TGTGCCAGCAGCCCGGAGACGGGAAACTATGGCTACACCTTC

v_call: TRBV2
clone_size: NA
j_call: TRBJ1-1
d_call: TRBD1
cdr3_aa: CASDTGDYTEAFF
cdr3_nt: TGTGCCAGCGATACAGGGGACTACACTGAAGCTTTCTTT

v_call: TRBV7-9
clone_size: NA
j_call: TRBJ2-1
d_call: NA
cdr3_aa: CASSSRPTGEQFF
cdr3_nt: TGTGCCAGCAGCTCCAGGCCCACGGGGGAGCAGTTCTTC

v_call: TRBV2
clone_size: NA
j_call: TRBJ2-3
d_call: TRBD2
cdr3_aa: CASRGTSGSQTDTQYF
cdr3_nt: TGTGCCAGCAGGGGGACTAGCGGGAGTCAAACAGATACGCAGTATTTT

v_call: TRBV5-1
clone_size: NA
j_call: TRBJ2-1
d_call: TRBD2
cdr3_aa: CASSLLAGRYNEQFF
cdr3_nt: TGCGCCAGCAGCTTACTAGCGGGACGCTACAATGAGCAGTTCTTC

v_call: TRBV7-6
clone_size: NA
j_call: TRBJ2-5
d_call: TRBD2
cdr3_aa: CASVSRGGETQYF
cdr3_nt: TGTGCCAGCGTTAGCCGGGGAGGGGAGACCCAGTACTTC

v_call: TRBV7-8
clone_size: few
j_call: TRBJ1-1
d_call: NA
cdr3_aa: CASSLKRYTGRQGEAFF
cdr3_nt: TGTGCCAGCAGTTTAAAGAGGTACACAGGGCGACAAGGTGAAGCTTTCTTT

v_call: TRBV5-1
clone_size: few
j_call: TRBJ1-4
d_call: NA
cdr3_aa: CASSTGDGGSEKLFF
cdr3_nt: TGCGCCAGCAGCACGGGGGACGGTGGTAGTGAAAAACTGTTTTTT

v_call: TRBV10-3
clone_size: few
j_call: TRBJ2-5
d_call: NA
cdr3_aa: CAISESGVQETQYF
cdr3_nt: TGTGCCATCAGTGAATCGGGGGTGCAGGAGACCCAGTACTTC

v_call: TRBV7-3
clone_size: NA
j_call: TRBJ1-1
d_call: NA
cdr3_aa: CASSPNLPSDSNTEAFF
cdr3_nt: TGTGCCAGCAGCCCAAACCTCCCTTCGGACAGTAACACTGAAGCTTTCTTT

v_call: TRBV6-1
clone_size: few
j_call: TRBJ1-2
d_call: NA
cdr3_aa: CASRPGVYGYTF
cdr3_nt: TGTGCCAGCAGGCCAGGGGTCTATGGCTACACCTTC

v_call: TRBV11-2
clone_size: NA
j_call: TRBJ2-1
d_call: TRBD2
cdr3_aa: CASSLVRASGSISNEQFF
cdr3_nt: TGTGCCAGCAGCTTAGTAAGGGCTAGCGGGAGCATATCGAATGAGCAGTTCTTC

v_call: TRBV7-6
clone_size: NA
j_call: TRBJ1-1
d_call: TRBD1
cdr3_aa: CASSLFTGANTEAFF
cdr3_nt: TGTGCCAGCAGCTTATTTACAGGGGCGAACACTGAAGCTTTCTTT

v_call: TRBV5-1
clone_size: few
j_call: TRBJ1-2
d_call: TRBD1
cdr3_aa: CASSEGDRDIPNYGYTF
cdr3_nt: TGCGCCAGCTCAGAGGGGGACAGGGACATACCTAACTATGGCTACACCTTC

v_call: TRBV19
clone_size: few
j_call: TRBJ1-2
d_call: NA
cdr3_aa: CASTDPGGYNYGYTF
cdr3_nt: TGCGCCAGTACCGACCCGGGGGGGTACAACTACGGCTACACCTTC

v_call: TRBV7-2
clone_size: NA
j_call: TRBJ2-3
d_call: TRBD2
cdr3_aa: CASSPGTSGRPDTQYF
cdr3_nt: TGTGCCAGCAGCCCGGGGACTAGCGGGAGGCCAGATACGCAGTATTTT

v_call: TRBV27
clone_size: NA
j_call: TRBJ2-5
d_call: TRBD1
cdr3_aa: CASSFTPTGFETQYF
cdr3_nt: TGTGCCAGCAGTTTCACTCCGACAGGGTTTGAGACCCAGTACTTC

v_call: TRBV19
clone_size: few
j_call: TRBJ1-1
d_call: NA
cdr3_aa: CASSIGRGRMYTEAFF
cdr3_nt: TGTGCCAGTAGTATAGGCCGGGGGAGGATGTACACTGAAGCTTTCTTT

v_call: TRBV4-1
clone_size: NA
j_call: TRBJ1-2
d_call: NA
cdr3_aa: CASSAGFGYTF
cdr3_nt: TGCGCCAGCAGCGCAGGGTTTGGCTACACCTTC

v_call: TRBV12-5
clone_size: few
j_call: TRBJ2-7
d_call: NA
cdr3_aa: CASGLEQGPTYEQYF
cdr3_nt: TGTGCTAGTGGTTTGGAGCAGGGCCCTACCTACGAGCAGTACTTC

v_call: TRBV7-3
clone_size: NA
j_call: TRBJ1-2
d_call: TRBD1
cdr3_aa: CASSRTGLYGYTF
cdr3_nt: TGTGCCAGCAGTCGGACAGGACTCTATGGCTACACCTTC

v_call: TRBV10-3
clone_size: NA
j_call: TRBJ2-1
d_call: NA
cdr3_aa: CAISEREADEQFF
cdr3_nt: TGTGCCATCAGCGAGAGGGAGGCTGATGAGCAGTTCTTC

v_call: TRBV6-1
clone_size: few
j_call: TRBJ2-2
d_call: NA
cdr3_aa: CASSLDVGELFF
cdr3_nt: TGTGCCAGCAGCCTAGACGTCGGGGAGCTGTTTTTT

v_call: TRBV5-5
clone_size: NA
j_call: TRBJ2-1
d_call: NA
cdr3_aa: CASSFGGVGGEQFF
cdr3_nt: TGTGCCAGCAGCTTTGGAGGGGTCGGGGGTGAGCAGTTCTTC

v_call: TRBV5-1
clone_size: few
j_call: TRBJ2-1
d_call: TRBD2
cdr3_aa: CASSREGRDHNEQFF
cdr3_nt: TGCGCCAGCAGCCGGGAGGGCCGGGACCACAATGAGCAGTTCTTC

v_call: TRBV30
clone_size: few
j_call: TRBJ1-1
d_call: NA
cdr3_aa: CAWSVPGFTEAFF
cdr3_nt: TGTGCCTGGAGTGTACCGGGATTCACTGAAGCTTTCTTT

v_call: TRBV5-6
clone_size: few
j_call: TRBJ2-2
d_call: NA
cdr3_aa: CASSFGLASGELFF
cdr3_nt: TGTGCCAGCAGCTTTGGCCTAGCGTCCGGGGAGCTGTTTTTT

v_call: TRBV5-4
clone_size: NA
j_call: TRBJ2-4
d_call: NA
cdr3_aa: CASSADSGGIQYF
cdr3_nt: TGTGCCAGCAGCGCTGACTCCGGCGGCATTCAGTACTTC

v_call: TRBV5-4
clone_size: few
j_call: TRBJ2-7
d_call: TRBD2
cdr3_aa: CASSLASGRAYEQYF
cdr3_nt: TGTGCCAGCAGCTTGGCTAGCGGGAGGGCCTACGAGCAGTACTTC

v_call: TRBV5-6
clone_size: NA
j_call: TRBJ1-3
d_call: NA
cdr3_aa: CASSFGISGNTIYF
cdr3_nt: TGTGCCAGCAGCTTCGGTATATCTGGAAACACCATATATTTT

v_call: TRBV7-9
clone_size: NA
j_call: TRBJ2-7
d_call: TRBD2
cdr3_aa: CASSSGREGYEQYF
cdr3_nt: TGTGCCAGCAGCTCTGGGCGGGAGGGTTACGAGCAGTACTTC

v_call: TRBV27
clone_size: NA
j_call: TRBJ1-2
d_call: NA
cdr3_aa: CASSSVNDYGYTF
cdr3_nt: TGTGCCAGCAGTTCAGTTAACGACTATGGCTACACCTTC

v_call: TRBV30
clone_size: many
j_call: TRBJ2-2
d_call: TRBD1
cdr3_aa: CARTTGVLTGELFF
cdr3_nt: TGTGCCCGGACGACAGGGGTCCTTACCGGGGAGCTGTTTTTT

v_call: TRBV5-1
clone_size: NA
j_call: TRBJ2-7
d_call: NA
cdr3_aa: CASTYDRSTYEQYF
cdr3_nt: TGCGCCAGCACCTACGACAGGAGTACCTACGAGCAGTACTTC

v_call: TRBV4-1
clone_size: NA
j_call: TRBJ2-1
d_call: NA
cdr3_aa: CASSQVFPRGVAHEQFF
cdr3_nt: TGCGCCAGCAGCCAAGTCTTCCCCCGCGGGGTAGCCCATGAGCAGTTCTTC

v_call: TRBV4-1
clone_size: few
j_call: TRBJ2-7
d_call: NA
cdr3_aa: CASSRAGTVSSSYEQYF
cdr3_nt: TGCGCCAGCAGCCGAGCGGGCACAGTAAGCTCCTCCTACGAGCAGTACTTC

v_call: TRBV30
clone_size: few
j_call: TRBJ1-2
d_call: TRBD1
cdr3_aa: CACPGDRDYGYTF
cdr3_nt: TGTGCCTGTCCCGGGGACAGGGACTATGGCTACACCTTC

v_call: TRBV6-6
clone_size: NA
j_call: TRBJ2-1
d_call: TRBD2
cdr3_aa: CASTRLAGELNEQFF
cdr3_nt: TGTGCCAGCACCAGATTAGCGGGAGAGCTCAATGAGCAGTTCTTC

v_call: TRBV4-1
clone_size: NA
j_call: TRBJ2-1
d_call: NA
cdr3_aa: CASSQVDIISYNEQFF
cdr3_nt: TGCGCCAGCAGCCAAGTGGACATTATATCCTACAATGAGCAGTTCTTC

v_call: TRBV18
clone_size: NA
j_call: TRBJ1-1
d_call: NA
cdr3_aa: CASSPGGGNTEAFF
cdr3_nt: TGTGCCAGCTCACCAGGGGGAGGGAACACTGAAGCTTTCTTT

v_call: TRBV5-6
clone_size: few
j_call: TRBJ2-7
d_call: TRBD1
cdr3_aa: CASSPTKDRVPYEQYF
cdr3_nt: TGTGCCAGCAGCCCTACGAAGGACAGGGTACCCTACGAGCAGTACTTC

v_call: TRBV9
clone_size: few
j_call: TRBJ1-4
d_call: NA
cdr3_aa: CASSVGGQSAEKLFF
cdr3_nt: TGTGCCAGCAGCGTAGGGGGGCAGTCCGCGGAAAAACTGTTTTTT

v_call: TRBV5-1
clone_size: few
j_call: TRBJ1-1
d_call: NA
cdr3_aa: CASSPQTVNTEAFF
cdr3_nt: TGCGCCAGCAGCCCTCAGACAGTGAACACTGAAGCTTTCTTT

v_call: TRBV29-1
clone_size: NA
j_call: TRBJ2-7
d_call: TRBD2
cdr3_aa: CSVLGLAGGEYEQYF
cdr3_nt: TGCAGCGTTCTAGGACTAGCGGGAGGGGAATACGAGCAGTACTTC

v_call: TRBV7-8
clone_size: NA
j_call: TRBJ2-5
d_call: TRBD2
cdr3_aa: CASSPWAGVETQYF
cdr3_nt: TGTGCCAGCAGCCCTTGGGCGGGAGTAGAGACCCAGTACTTC

v_call: TRBV10-3
clone_size: NA
j_call: TRBJ2-2
d_call: TRBD2
cdr3_aa: CAISDPRLATSRTGELFF
cdr3_nt: TGTGCCATCAGTGACCCTAGACTAGCAACCTCCCGAACCGGGGAGCTGTTTTTT

v_call: TRBV6-1
clone_size: NA
j_call: TRBJ1-5
d_call: TRBD1
cdr3_aa: CASSVGADRGYQPQHF
cdr3_nt: TGTGCCAGCAGTGTAGGTGCGGACAGGGGGTATCAGCCCCAGCATTTT

v_call: TRBV19
clone_size: NA
j_call: TRBJ2-5
d_call: NA
cdr3_aa: CASSPRGGRGTYQETQYF
cdr3_nt: TGTGCCAGTAGTCCCAGAGGGGGAAGGGGCACGTACCAAGAGACCCAGTACTTC

v_call: TRBV11-2
clone_size: NA
j_call: TRBJ2-5
d_call: NA
cdr3_aa: CASSLERRETQYF
cdr3_nt: TGTGCCAGCAGCTTAGAAAGGAGAGAGACCCAGTACTTC